These 26 T cell receptor beta chains were sequenced from one sample in a study of vaccination effects on CD4 cells after COVID-19. Their target antigens are unknown. Clones were sequenced by immunoSEQ multiplex PCR, and TCRdb holds only the in-frame ones, with some missing. The sample lists around 47,000 clones, around 70% occurring once. When less than 11 days of culture had elapsed, CD4+ T cells were isolated. Vaccine administered to participants consisted of two doses of either BNT162b2 or mRNA-1273. The sample was CD4+ T cells from PBMCs cultured without peptide, taken after COVID-19 vaccination. The receptors derive from a human donor who received a COVID-19 vaccine.

The CDR3 is CASSLKASGRSTDTQYF. In DNA form, the CDR3 reads TGTGCCAGCAGCTTAAAGGCTAGCGGGAGAAGCACAGATACGCAGTATTTT. This chain links TRBV13 with TRBJ2-3; 10 bases fit TRBD2. V shed 2 bases and J 0 bases; nucleotides not matched to a gene: 5. Germline V gives CDR1 PRHDT, CDR2 FYEKMQ (reference sequence). This CDR3 spans 17 amino acids. The full variable domain, rest sourced from reference TRBV13 and TRBJ2-3, is AAGVIQSPRHLIKEKRETATLKCYPIPRHDTVYWYQQGPGQDPQFLISFYEKMQSDKGSIPDRFSAQQFSDYHSELNMSSLELGDSALYFCASSLKASGRSTDTQYFGPGTRLTVL.

The chain couples TRBV6-6 to TRBJ2-7; weak D call: TRBD2 (6 bases). Trimming pared 6 bases from V and 3 bases from J, leaving 12 bases between. The CDR3 totals 13 residues. Germline V gives CDR1 MNHNY, CDR2 SVGAGI (reference sequence). The CDR3 here is CASSFSGSYEQYF. The CDR3 DNA reads as TGTGCCAGCAGCTTTTCCGGGAGCTACGAGCAGTACTTC.

The rearrangement links TRBV3-1 (or the pseudogene TRBV3-2) to TRBJ2-7, with TRBD2 identical over 11 bases. Germline-derived CDR1 and CDR2 are LGHDT and YNNKEL (reference sequence). Losses at the gene ends were 0 bases for V and 2 bases for J; bases not matched to a gene: 3. CDR3 length equals 16 residues. CDR3 in DNA: TGTGCCAGCAGCCAAGACGGGACTAGCGGAACCTACGAGCAGTACTTC. As protein: CASSQDGTSGTYEQYF.

This clone was detected a few times. The CDR3 DNA is TGCGCCAGCAGCCAAGGTCGGGGGCAAGAGACCCAGTACTTC. Translating it yields CASSQGRGQETQYF. The chain has TRBV4-1 and TRBJ2-5, with D perhaps TRBD2 (6 bases). Germline assignment: CDR1 MGHRA and CDR2 YSYEKL. V lost 1 base and J lost 2, with 8 bases in between. CDR3 length: 14 residues.

The chain combines TRBV5-1 with TRBJ2-5; no clear D gene. V was shortened by 2 bases and J by 2 bases, with 7 bases between the two germline ends. The CDR3 is 13 residues long. Germline V gives CDR1 SGHRS, CDR2 YFSETQ. In nucleotides, the CDR3 is TGCGCCAGCAGCTTATACAGACAAGAGACCCAGTACTTC. Its protein product is CASSLYRQETQYF.

Here the CDR3 DNA reads TGCAGCGTTGAATGGGATTTGAACACTGAAGCTTTCTTT. Translated, it gives CSVEWDLNTEAFF. The V call is TRBV29-1, the J call TRBJ1-1; D gene uncertain. The germline V gene encodes CDR1 SQVTM and CDR2 ANQGSEA. V gave up 2 bases and J gave up 0 bases, with 7 bases separating them. This CDR3 comprises 13 residues.

V and J are TRBV19 and TRBJ1-2, with D tentatively TRBD1 (6 bases). CDR1 is LNHDA, CDR2 SQIVND, per germline (reference sequence). This CDR3 has 12 amino acids. V lost 6 bases and J 3 bases, leaving 8 bases between the germline ends. The CDR3 loop reads CASSRTDYGYTF. The CDR3 DNA reads as TGTGCCAGTAGCCGGACAGACTATGGCTACACCTTC.

The table lists this clone with a count of one. This sequence joins TRBV5-5 and TRBJ2-7; a weak D match, TRBD1 (5 bases). The CDR3 extends over 16 amino acids. Germline CDR1 is SGHKS and CDR2 is YYEKEE (reference sequence). The V end lost 0 bases, the J end lost 0 bases, and 13 bases lay between the germline ends. Here the CDR3 reads CASSLVGQGSSYEQYF. CDR3 nucleotides: TGTGCCAGCAGCTTGGTTGGGCAGGGAAGCTCCTACGAGCAGTACTTC.

This clone was picked up a small number of times. The chain joins TRBV6-5 to TRBJ1-5, with 7 bases aligning to TRBD1. This CDR3 comprises 15 residues. V lost 6 bases, J lost 1 base, and 6 bases stayed unmatched. Germline CDR1 MNHEY, CDR2 SVGAGI. CDR3 in amino acids: CASRQGRTSNQPQHF. The CDR3 bases are TGTGCCAGCAGACAGGGGAGGACAAGCAATCAGCCCCAGCATTTT.

This clone has just a few counts. In DNA form, the CDR3 reads TGTGCCAGCAGCTTGGAGGTAGAAGGGGAGACCCAGTACTTC. It encodes CASSLEVEGETQYF. The chain carries TRBV5-5 and TRBJ2-5, with no clear D. V shed 0 bases and J shed 5 bases, with 11 bases lying between them. Germline lookup yields CDR1 SGHKS and CDR2 YYEKEE (reference sequence). This CDR3 contains 14 residues.

The chain couples TRBV11-2 to TRBJ1-2; TRBD1 agrees at 9 bases. V dropped 4 bases and J dropped 4; count of bases not matched to a gene: 4. The CDR3 loop spans 14 amino acids. The V gene's germline CDR1 is SGHAT and CDR2 FQNNGV. The CDR3 region has the DNA TGTGCCAGCAGCTATACAGGGGGCTCCTATGGCTACACCTTC. Its translation: CASSYTGGSYGYTF.

The chain recombines TRBV29-1 with TRBJ2-3, with 10 bases matching TRBD1. The germline V gene has CDR1 SQVTM and CDR2 ANQGSEA. The CDR3 has 12 amino acids. J lost 5 bases, V lost 8 bases, and 4 bases had no gene match. The CDR3, as DNA: TGCAGCCCACGGACAGGGGGAGATACGCAGTATTTT. The encoded protein is CSPRTGGDTQYF.

The chain links TRBV7-8 to TRBJ1-2, with 7 bases fitting TRBD1. Per the germline V gene, CDR1 is SGHVS and CDR2 is FQNEAQ. This CDR3 is 14 amino acids long. Trimming took 1 base from V and 2 from J; bases not matched to a gene: 1. The CDR3 here is CASSLEGANYGYTF. In DNA, the CDR3 is TGTGCCAGCAGCTTAGAGGGGGCGAACTATGGCTACACCTTC. The full variable domain, rest sourced from reference TRBV7-8 and TRBJ1-2, is GAGVSQSPRYKVAKRGQDVALRCDPISGHVSLFWYQQALGQGPEFLTYFQNEAQLDKSGLPSDRFFAERPEGSVSTLKIQRTQQEDSAVYLCASSLEGANYGYTFGSGTRLTVV.

The chain employs TRBV3-1 (or the pseudogene TRBV3-2) and TRBJ2-7; a possible D gene is TRBD1 (7 bases). The CDR3 has 13 amino acids. Trimming pared 4 bases from V and 4 bases from J, leaving 11 bases between. Germline V gene lookup returns CDR1 LGHDT and CDR2 YNNKEL (reference sequence). CDR3 in amino acids: CASSPTGRYEQYF. CDR3 in DNA: TGTGCCAGCAGCCCGACAGGGAGGTACGAGCAGTACTTC.

DNA of the CDR3: TGCAGTGCTAGTACCGGGGTTAACTATGGCTACACCTTC. This sequence encodes CSASTGVNYGYTF. This chain uses TRBV20-1 with TRBJ1-2; D gene uncertain. CDR3 size: 13 residues. Germline V gene data show CDR1 as DFQATT and CDR2 as SNEGSKA (reference sequence). V was pared by 3 bases and J by 1 base, with 9 bases between.

This rearrangement joins TRBV24-1 to TRBJ2-3, with D unresolved. The CDR3 is made up of 14 amino acids. V lost 1 base to trimming and J lost 0 bases, with 4 bases between them. Germline V gene data show CDR1 as KGHDR and CDR2 as SFDVKD. CDR3 residues: CATSDFGSTDTQYF. CDR3 DNA: TGTGCCACCAGTGATTTTGGTAGCACAGATACGCAGTATTTT.

The count of this clone is one. The chain joins TRBV3-1 (or the pseudogene TRBV3-2) to TRBJ2-5; D is possibly TRBD1 (6 bases). Germline V gives CDR1 LGHDT, CDR2 YNNKEL (reference sequence). V was shortened by 0 bases and J by 4 bases, with 18 bases between the two germline ends. The CDR3 covers 17 residues. CDR3 in DNA: TGTGCCAGCAGCCAAGATAGTTGGAGTGGGGGCGGAGAGACCCAGTACTTC. Protein sequence: CASSQDSWSGGGETQYF.

V and J are TRBV5-5 and TRBJ2-3; 9 bases map to TRBD1. V was pared by 0 bases and J by 6 bases, with 11 bases of the junction left unmatched. Germline V CDR1 and CDR2: SGHKS, YYEKEE (reference sequence). The CDR3 consists of 17 residues. The CDR3 sequence is CASSLVSGQGAGDTQYF. The CDR3 DNA reads as TGTGCCAGCAGCTTGGTTTCGGGACAGGGAGCGGGGGATACGCAGTATTTT.

J is TRBJ1-5 and V is TRBV3-1 (or the pseudogene TRBV3-2); the match to TRBD1 covers 7 bases. The V and J ends lost 1 base and 2 bases, in that order; junction bases with no gene match: 2. The CDR3 contains 15 residues. Germline V gene lookup returns CDR1 LGHDT and CDR2 YNNKEL (reference sequence). CDR3 in amino acids: CASSQAGQGNQPQHF. DNA of the CDR3: TGTGCCAGCAGCCAAGCCGGACAGGGCAATCAGCCCCAGCATTTT.

The V gene is TRBV5-4, the J gene TRBJ1-2; D remains ambiguous. V was pared by 3 bases and J by 4 bases, with 16 bases between. The CDR3 runs to 15 residues. Germline lookup yields CDR1 SGHNT and CDR2 YYREEE (reference sequence). The CDR3 nucleotides are TGTGCCAGCAGCTCGGGGTCATTAGGCAGCTATGGCTACACCTTC. This gives the protein CASSSGSLGSYGYTF.

The J gene is TRBJ1-2, the V gene TRBV30, with D possibly being TRBD1 (5 bases). CDR3 length: 14 residues. Per germline, CDR1 GTSNPN and CDR2 SVGIG (reference sequence). Trimming took 0 bases from V and 6 from J, leaving 14 bases between them. This chain's CDR3 is CAWSVFRAGNGYTF. Here the CDR3 DNA reads TGTGCCTGGAGTGTATTCAGGGCAGGTAATGGCTACACCTTC.

The V and J genes are TRBV4-1 and TRBJ2-7; 7 bases are shared with TRBD1. The germline CDR1 and CDR2 sequences are MGHRA and YSYEKL. J was trimmed by 2 bases and V by 4 bases; bases with no gene match: 14. The length of the CDR3 is 17 residues. For the CDR3, the DNA is TGCGCCAGCAGCCCCCTTCTTTCGGGACAGACTCCCTACGAGCAGTACTTC. This sequence encodes CASSPLLSGQTPYEQYF.

The gene calls are TRBV7-9 and TRBJ2-1, with D tentatively TRBD1 (5 bases). The CDR3 has 17 amino acids. Germline loops: CDR1 SEHNR, CDR2 FQNEAQ (reference sequence). V lost 2 bases and J 0 bases, leaving 14 bases between the germline ends. CDR3 loop: CASSLRKTDFSYNEQFF. The CDR3 region has the DNA TGTGCCAGCAGCTTACGGAAGACAGATTTCTCCTACAATGAGCAGTTCTTC.

V usage is TRBV6-4 and J usage is TRBJ2-7; either TRBD1 or TRBD2 may supply D (5 bases each). V shed 4 bases and J shed 2 bases, with 15 bases lying between them. Germline loops: CDR1 MRHNA, CDR2 SNTAGT. The CDR3 is 15 amino acids. The CDR3 here is CASSVGPLGAYEQYF. The DNA of the CDR3 is TGTGCCAGCAGTGTGGGTCCCCTGGGGGCCTACGAGCAGTACTTC.

The chain employs TRBV6-5 and TRBJ1-2; D is unclear. V was trimmed by 0 bases and J by 4 bases, leaving 9 bases between them. There are 14 residues in the CDR3. From germline, CDR1 is MNHEY and CDR2 SVGAGI. This CDR3 is CASSYSGRIYGYTF. The CDR3 nucleotides are TGTGCCAGCAGTTACTCGGGTCGGATCTATGGCTACACCTTC.

V gene TRBV13 combines with J gene TRBJ2-2; 7 bases agree with TRBD1. CDR1 and CDR2 (germline): PRHDT, FYEKMQ (reference sequence). V trimming: 8 bases; J trimming: 0 bases; junction bases outside the gene matches: 6. This CDR3 region has 15 residues. DNA of the CDR3: TGTGCCAGCCGTCGGACAGGCGCGAACACCGGGGAGCTGTTTTTT. It codes for CASRRTGANTGELFF.